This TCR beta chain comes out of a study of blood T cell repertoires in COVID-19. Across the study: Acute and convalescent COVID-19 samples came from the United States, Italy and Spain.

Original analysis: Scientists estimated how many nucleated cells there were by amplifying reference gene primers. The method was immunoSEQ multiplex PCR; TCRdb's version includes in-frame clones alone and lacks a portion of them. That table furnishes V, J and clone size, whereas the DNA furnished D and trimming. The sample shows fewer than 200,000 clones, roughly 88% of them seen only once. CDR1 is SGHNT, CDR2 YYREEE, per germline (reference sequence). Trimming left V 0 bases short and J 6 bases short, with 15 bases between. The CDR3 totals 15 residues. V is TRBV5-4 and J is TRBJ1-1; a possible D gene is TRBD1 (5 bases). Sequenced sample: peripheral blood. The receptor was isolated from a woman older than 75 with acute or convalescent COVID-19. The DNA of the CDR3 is TGTGCCAGCAGCTTGGTTTCAGGGATGGCTGCTGAAGCTTTCTTT. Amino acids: CASSLVSGMAAEAFF.